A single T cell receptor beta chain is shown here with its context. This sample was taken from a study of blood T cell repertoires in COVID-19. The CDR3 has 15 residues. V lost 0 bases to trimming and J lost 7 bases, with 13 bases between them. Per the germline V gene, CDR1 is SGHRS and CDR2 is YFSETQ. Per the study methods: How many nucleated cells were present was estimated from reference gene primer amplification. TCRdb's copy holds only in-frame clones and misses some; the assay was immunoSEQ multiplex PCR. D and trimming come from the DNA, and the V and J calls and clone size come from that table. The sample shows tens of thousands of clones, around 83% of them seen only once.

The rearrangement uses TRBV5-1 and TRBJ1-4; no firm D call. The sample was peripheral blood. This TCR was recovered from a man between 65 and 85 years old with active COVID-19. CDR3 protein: CASSLGAGPSEKLFF. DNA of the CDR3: TGCGCCAGCAGCTTGGGGGCAGGCCCAAGTGAAAAACTGTTTTTT.